A single sample is the source of the 30 T cell receptor beta chains below, sequenced in a study of blood T cell repertoires in COVID-19. The method was immunoSEQ multiplex PCR; TCRdb's version includes in-frame clones alone and lacks a portion of them. The table lists around 180,000 clones, approximately 87% of them singletons. The source material was peripheral blood. Receptors originate from an older man with active or convalescent COVID-19.

V and J are TRBV28 and TRBJ1-1; TRBD1 agrees at 7 bases. V lost 3 bases and J lost 0; bases outside the gene matches: 10. CDR1 and CDR2 (germline): MDHEN, SYDVKM. This CDR3 has 17 residues. CDR3 DNA sequence: TGTGCCAGCAGTTTGGGCCTCACAGGGGCCTTGAACACTGAAGCTTTCTTT. This gives the protein CASSLGLTGALNTEAFF.

This clone came up once. The chain is built from TRBV6-6 and TRBJ2-7; 8 bases match TRBD2. The CDR3 totals 16 residues. From germline, CDR1 is MNHNY and CDR2 SVGAGI (reference sequence). The V segment lost 2 bases and the J segment 0 bases; nucleotides outside the gene matches: 6. CDR3 sequence: CASSYPPGTSSYEQYF. As DNA, the CDR3 is TGTGCCAGCAGTTACCCCCCCGGGACTAGCTCCTACGAGCAGTACTTC.

This sequence joins TRBV9 and TRBJ1-6; 9 bases align to TRBD1. Per germline, CDR1 SGDLS and CDR2 YYNGEE. The trim removed 3 bases at V and 5 bases at J, leaving 9 bases unmatched. The CDR3 covers 17 residues. The CDR3 DNA sequence: TGTGCCAGCAGCGGACCCTTCCGGGACAGGGATAATTCACCCCTCCACTTT. Residues: CASSGPFRDRDNSPLHF.

The chain combines TRBV13 with TRBJ2-6; a possible D gene is TRBD1 (5 bases). The ends were cut back, 3 bases at V and 0 bases at J, with 15 bases in the middle. The CDR3 covers 18 residues. Germline CDR1 and CDR2: PRHDT and FYEKMQ (reference sequence). CDR3 sequence (DNA): TGTGCCAGCAGCTTCATACAGGCCCCGAGCTCTGGGGCCAACGTCCTGACTTTC. It is translated as CASSFIQAPSSGANVLTF.

The chain links TRBV7-9 to TRBJ1-1, with D perhaps matching TRBD1 (5 bases). The CDR3 contains 13 residues. From germline, CDR1 is SEHNR and CDR2 FQNEAQ (reference sequence). V lost 5 bases and J 4 bases, leaving 11 bases between the germline ends. In DNA form, the CDR3 reads TGTGCCAGCAGCGCCCAGGGTGGCACTGAAGCTTTCTTT. Its translation: CASSAQGGTEAFF.

A note on this clone: The identical CDR3 is also encoded by other nucleotide sequences in the sample. The chain couples TRBV7-2 to TRBJ2-7, with 12 bases aligning to TRBD2. Looked up from germline, CDR1 is SGHTA and CDR2 is FQGNSA. The length of the CDR3 is 15 residues. The V segment lost 1 base and the J segment 2 bases; nucleotides outside the gene matches: 0. CDR3 sequence reads: CASSLGTSGTYEQYF. The CDR3 DNA follows: TGTGCCAGCAGCTTAGGGACTAGCGGGACCTACGAGCAGTACTTC.

This chain uses TRBV19 with TRBJ2-1; no clear D. V lost 7 bases, J lost 7 bases, and 20 bases lay in between. Germline V gives CDR1 LNHDA, CDR2 SQIVND (reference sequence). The CDR3 loop spans 15 amino acids. This CDR3 is CASTLGAPPRNEQFF. The CDR3, as DNA: TGTGCCAGTACCCTAGGAGCCCCGCCGCGGAATGAGCAGTTCTTC.

There are a few counts of this clone. The J gene is TRBJ2-7, the V gene TRBV6-2 or TRBV6-3; 14 nucleotides align to TRBD2. The CDR3 spans 20 residues. Germline V lookup: CDR1 MNHEY, CDR2 SVGEGT. The ends lost 4 bases at V and 6 bases at J; junction bases unmatched: 20. The CDR3 here is CASSWGLFRGLAGVIGEQYF. The CDR3, as DNA: TGTGCCAGCAGTTGGGGGCTGTTCAGGGGACTAGCGGGAGTCATTGGCGAGCAGTACTTC.

The CDR3: CASSLEGGDRKILRPQHF. The DNA for the CDR3 is TGTGCCAGCAGCTTGGAGGGTGGGGACAGGAAAATTCTAAGGCCCCAGCATTTT. V is TRBV5-8 and J is TRBJ1-5; 8 nucleotides line up with TRBD1. Germline trimming cut 0 bases from V and 9 bases from J; bases unmatched to any gene: 17. Germline CDR1 SGHTS, CDR2 YDEGEE. CDR3 length: 18 residues.

This rearrangement joins TRBV19 to TRBJ1-2; 12 nucleotides line up with TRBD1. Germline values: CDR1 LNHDA, CDR2 SQIVND (reference sequence). The CDR3 loop spans 15 amino acids. After removal of 5 bases from V and 7 bases from J, the junction contained 8 bases not matched to a gene. In nucleotides, the CDR3 is TGTGCCAGTAGTGATCCGGGACAGGGGGCCGGTGGCTACACCTTC. It specifies CASSDPGQGAGGYTF.

The J gene is TRBJ2-2, the V gene TRBV11-2; a weak D match, TRBD1 (6 bases). The CDR3 length is 14 residues. With 6 bases removed from V and 6 bases from J, the gap between germline ends came to 14 bases. Germline CDR1 and CDR2: SGHAT and FQNNGV. Here the CDR3 DNA reads TGTGCCAGCAGTCAAACCAGGGGCGCCGGGGAGCTGTTTTTT. As protein: CASSQTRGAGELFF.

The chain uses TRBV14 and TRBJ1-2; 7 nucleotides agree with TRBD1. Germline loops: CDR1 SGHDN, CDR2 FVKESK. Trimming removed 0 bases from V and 7 bases from J; junction bases left unmatched: 14. The CDR3 loop spans 17 amino acids. The CDR3 sequence is CASSQDRNRGFVGGYTF. CDR3 nucleotide sequence: TGTGCCAGCAGCCAAGATCGGAACAGGGGATTTGTCGGTGGCTACACCTTC.

This sequence joins TRBV7-2 and TRBJ2-6; a weak D match, TRBD2 (5 bases). The germline gives CDR1 SGHTA, CDR2 FQGNSA. With 5 bases removed from V and 0 bases from J, the gap between germline ends came to 17 bases. The CDR3 totals 18 residues. The CDR3 nucleotides are TGTGCCAGCAGCATCGAAGGACTGGGGTTCTCTGGGGCCAACGTCCTGACTTTC. Protein sequence: CASSIEGLGFSGANVLTF.

V gene TRBV5-8 combines with J gene TRBJ2-5; tentatively, D is TRBD2 (5 bases). The CDR3 covers 13 residues. The V end was cut by 2 bases, the J end by 5 bases, with 10 bases between. Germline CDR1 reads SGHTS; CDR2 reads YDEGEE. Here the CDR3 reads CASSFEGSETQYF. The CDR3 coding sequence is TGTGCCAGCAGCTTTGAGGGTAGCGAGACCCAGTACTTC.

The chain employs TRBV14 and TRBJ1-2; possible D gene TRBD1, 6 bases. Germline assignment: CDR1 SGHDN and CDR2 FVKESK. The CDR3 consists of 15 residues. Trimming removed 5 bases at V and 0 bases at J, with 13 bases between. DNA for the CDR3: TGTGCCAGCAGCGGACAGCCCATCACTAACTATGGCTACACCTTC. Amino acids: CASSGQPITNYGYTF.

This chain joins TRBV19 and TRBJ1-6; no firm D call. V was cut by 1 base and J by 12 bases, with 16 bases left in between. Germline lookup yields CDR1 LNHDA and CDR2 SQIVND (reference sequence). This CDR3 has 15 residues. CDR3 nucleotide sequence: TGTGCCAGTAGTATAGGGGCAGGCCTCGGTGGACCCCTCCACTTT. It specifies CASSIGAGLGGPLHF.

The chain couples TRBV11-2 to TRBJ2-7; no reliable D call. Germline assignment: CDR1 SGHAT and CDR2 FQNNGV. V dropped 5 bases and J dropped 2 bases, with 7 bases sitting between them. The CDR3 totals 12 residues. The CDR3 region has the DNA TGTGCCAGCAGCCTCCAGACCTACGAGCAGTACTTC. It codes for CASSLQTYEQYF.

The gene calls are TRBV9 and TRBJ2-1, with 7 bases that match TRBD2. The germline V gene encodes CDR1 SGDLS and CDR2 YYNGEE. This CDR3 has 15 residues. V gave up 5 bases and J gave up 10 bases; unmatched junction bases: 15. CDR3 region: CASRFSSGFDEEQFF. The CDR3, as DNA: TGTGCCAGCAGGTTCTCTAGCGGCTTCGATGAAGAGCAGTTCTTC.

V and J are TRBV6-5 and TRBJ1-1; TRBD1 aligns across 7 bases. CDR1 is MNHEY and CDR2 is SVGAGI in the germline V gene. V shed 8 bases and J 2 bases; nucleotides not matched to a gene: 5. CDR3 length: 13 residues. The CDR3 sequence: CASGYRGNTEAFF. In DNA, the CDR3 is TGTGCCAGCGGATACAGGGGAAACACTGAAGCTTTCTTT.

The genes are TRBV5-1 and TRBJ2-7; 10 nucleotides align to TRBD2. Germline assignment: CDR1 SGHRS and CDR2 YFSETQ. The junction had 6 bases not matched to a gene; V was cut back by 0 bases and J by 6 bases. The length of the CDR3 is 15 residues. The CDR3 reads CASSLAAGGSGEQYF. CDR3 nucleotide sequence: TGCGCCAGCAGCTTGGCAGCGGGAGGGTCGGGCGAGCAGTACTTC.

This chain links TRBV13 with TRBJ2-1, with 13 bases that match TRBD2. J was trimmed by 4 bases and V by 0 bases; bases with no gene match: 6. This CDR3 spans 18 amino acids. The germline V gene encodes CDR1 PRHDT and CDR2 FYEKMQ (reference sequence). CDR3 in amino acids: CASSLGLAGGEKYNEQFF. For the CDR3, the DNA is TGTGCCAGCAGCTTAGGACTAGCGGGAGGGGAAAAATACAATGAGCAGTTCTTC.

This chain links TRBV28 with TRBJ1-6; D gene uncertain. The CDR3 sequence is 16 residues long. The germline V gene encodes CDR1 MDHEN and CDR2 SYDVKM. The V and J ends lost 6 bases and 0 bases respectively, with 12 bases between them. CDR3 protein: CASSRAGSSYNSPLHF. The DNA for the CDR3 is TGTGCCAGCAGCCGCGCGGGGAGCTCCTATAATTCACCCCTCCACTTT.

The J gene is TRBJ1-5, the V gene TRBV3-1 (or the pseudogene TRBV3-2); D remains ambiguous. Germline V CDR1 and CDR2: LGHDT, YNNKEL (reference sequence). This CDR3 comprises 14 residues. Between the trimmed V and J ends, which lost 5 bases and 4 bases, there was a span of 12 bases. The CDR3 spells CASSSRHPNQPQHF. The CDR3 nucleotides read TGTGCCAGCAGCTCTCGACACCCTAATCAGCCCCAGCATTTT.

This clone appeared a few times. The chain is built from TRBV3-1 (or the pseudogene TRBV3-2) and TRBJ1-6; D is unclear. The V gene lost 4 bases and the J gene lost 5 bases, with 21 bases spanning the gap. The CDR3 totals 18 residues. CDR1 is LGHDT and CDR2 is YNNKEL in the germline V gene (reference sequence). The chain's CDR3 is CASSPFSTPAGDNSPLHF. CDR3 DNA sequence: TGTGCCAGCAGCCCTTTTTCAACACCGGCCGGAGATAATTCACCCCTCCACTTT.

This clone occurred once. The CDR3 DNA reads TGTGCCAGCAGTTACCGGGCAGGGGGCGCAGGAGGGGCCAACGTCCTGACTTTC. As protein: CASSYRAGGAGGANVLTF. The chain is built from TRBV6-2 or TRBV6-3 and TRBJ2-6; 8 positions agree with TRBD1. The CDR3 sequence is 18 residues long. J was trimmed by 4 bases and V by 2 bases; bases with no gene match: 10. Germline loops: CDR1 MNHEY, CDR2 SVGEGT.

The table lists this clone with a few counts. V gene TRBV5-1 combines with J gene TRBJ1-3; D perhaps matches TRBD1 (5 bases). Per germline, CDR1 SGHRS and CDR2 YFSETQ. Trimming took off 0 bases at V and 0 bases at J, with 7 bases between the two ends. This CDR3 has 15 amino acids. The CDR3 DNA follows: TGCGCCAGCAGCTTGGAAGGGGTCTCTGGAAACACCATATATTTT. Translated: CASSLEGVSGNTIYF. The variable domain in full, with the rest retrieved from reference TRBV5-1 and TRBJ1-3, is KAGVTQTPRYLIKTRGQQVTLSCSPISGHRSVSWYQQTPGQGLQFLFEYFSETQRNKGNFPGRFSGRQFSNSRSEMNVSTLELGDSALYLCASSLEGVSGNTIYFGEGSWLTVV.

This chain uses TRBV6-5 with TRBJ1-2, with D possibly TRBD1 on 6 matching bases. CDR3 size: 14 residues. V dropped 5 bases and J dropped 0 bases, with 10 bases sitting between them. Germline values: CDR1 MNHEY, CDR2 SVGAGI. The CDR3 DNA reads as TGTGCCAGCAGTACTGGACAGCCTAACTATGGCTACACCTTC. This gives the protein CASSTGQPNYGYTF.

The V gene is TRBV29-1, the J gene TRBJ2-1, with TRBD2 identical over 8 bases. There are 16 residues in the CDR3. The junction had 9 bases not matched to a gene; V was cut back by 3 bases and J by 2 bases. Germline-derived CDR1 and CDR2 are SQVTM and ANQGSEA. This CDR3 reads CSVEGVAGLPYNEQFF. CDR3 nucleotide sequence: TGCAGCGTTGAGGGAGTAGCGGGGTTACCCTACAATGAGCAGTTCTTC.

The chain uses TRBV6-4 and TRBJ2-3; 10 positions match TRBD2. This CDR3 comprises 15 residues. Trimming removed 4 bases from V and 6 bases from J; junction bases left unmatched: 7. Germline V gene lookup returns CDR1 MRHNA and CDR2 SNTAGT. CDR3 nucleotides: TGTGCCAGCAGTGCCCGAGCGGGAGGGCCGGATACGCAGTATTTT. It translates to CASSARAGGPDTQYF.

The chain couples TRBV9 to TRBJ2-7, with TRBD2 identical over 9 bases. The CDR3 loop spans 14 amino acids. The J segment lost 7 bases and the V segment lost 1 base, leaving 6 bases of the junction unmatched. The germline V gene encodes CDR1 SGDLS and CDR2 YYNGEE. The CDR3: CASSVTAGGFEQYF. Here the CDR3 DNA reads TGTGCCAGCAGCGTAACGGCGGGAGGGTTTGAGCAGTACTTC. Variable domain in full (rest from reference TRBV9 and TRBJ2-7): DSGVTQTPKHLITATGQRVTLRCSPRSGDLSVYWYQQSLDQGLQFLIQYYNGEERAKGNILERFSAQQFPDLHSELNLSSLELGDSALYFCASSVTAGGFEQYFGPGTRLTVT.